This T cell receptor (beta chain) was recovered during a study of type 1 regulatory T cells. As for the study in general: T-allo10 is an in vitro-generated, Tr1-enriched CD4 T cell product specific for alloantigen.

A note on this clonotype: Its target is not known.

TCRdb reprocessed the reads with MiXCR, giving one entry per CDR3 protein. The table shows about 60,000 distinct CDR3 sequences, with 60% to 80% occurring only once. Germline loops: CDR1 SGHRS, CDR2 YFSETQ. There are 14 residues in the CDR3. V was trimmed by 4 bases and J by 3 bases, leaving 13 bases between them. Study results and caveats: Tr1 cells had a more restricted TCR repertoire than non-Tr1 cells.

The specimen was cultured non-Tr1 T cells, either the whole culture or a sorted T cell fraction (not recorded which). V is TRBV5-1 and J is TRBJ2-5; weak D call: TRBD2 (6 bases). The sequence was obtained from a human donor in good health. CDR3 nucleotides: TGCGCCAGCAGCACCGGAGGGTCAGAAGAGACCCAGTACTTC. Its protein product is CASSTGGSEETQYF.